The clone carrying this TCR beta chain came up a few times. What it binds is unknown. One end of the junction varies from germline; a read error may be responsible. CDR1 is SEHNR and CDR2 is FQNEAQ in the germline V gene (reference sequence). The CDR3 contains 13 residues. The sample comes from a study of shared clonotypes between healthy human individuals. On the study more broadly: Donor composition was a couple of women and three men, aged 18 to 49.

At deep level, the assay was performed. Data came from immunoSEQ multiplex PCR; TCRdb stores just in-frame clones and leaves some out. The table lists over a million clones, around 76% of them singletons, with less than 1.5% in the top ten. General study points: Clonotype sharing across four donors was observed for roughly 5% of naive CD4 clonotypes.

The gene calls are TRBV7-9 and TRBJ1-3, with a tentative D call TRBD1 (5 bases). This sequence was found in a man younger than 35 in good health. Sequenced material: memory CD4+ T cells sorted from blood. Subset defined: CD45RA-negative fraction. The DNA of the CDR3 is TGTGCCACCAGCGCGGGGCCGGGAAACACCATATATTTT. Protein: CATSAGPGNTIYF. Complete variable domain (other parts from reference TRBV7-9 and TRBJ1-3): DTGVSQNPRHKITKRGQNVTFRCDPISEHNRLYWYRQTLGQGPEFLTYFQNEAQLEKSRLLSDRFSAERPKGSFSTLEIQRTEQGDSAMYLCATSAGPGNTIYFGEGSWLTVV.